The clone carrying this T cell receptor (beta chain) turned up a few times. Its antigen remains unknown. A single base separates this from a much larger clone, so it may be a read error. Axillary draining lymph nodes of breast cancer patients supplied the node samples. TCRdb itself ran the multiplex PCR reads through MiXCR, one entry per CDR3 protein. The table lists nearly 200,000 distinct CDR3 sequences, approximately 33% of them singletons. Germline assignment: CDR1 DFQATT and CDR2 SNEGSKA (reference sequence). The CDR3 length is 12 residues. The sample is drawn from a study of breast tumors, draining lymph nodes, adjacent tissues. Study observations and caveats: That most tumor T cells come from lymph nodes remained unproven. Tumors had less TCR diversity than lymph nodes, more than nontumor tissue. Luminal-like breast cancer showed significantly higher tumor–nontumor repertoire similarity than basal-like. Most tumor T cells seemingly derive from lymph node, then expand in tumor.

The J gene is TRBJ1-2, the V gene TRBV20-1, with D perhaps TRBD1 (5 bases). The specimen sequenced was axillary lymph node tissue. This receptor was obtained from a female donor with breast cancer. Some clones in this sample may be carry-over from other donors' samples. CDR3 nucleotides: TGCAGTGCTACCCTAAGACAGAATGGCTCCACCTTC. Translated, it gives CSATLRQNGSTF.